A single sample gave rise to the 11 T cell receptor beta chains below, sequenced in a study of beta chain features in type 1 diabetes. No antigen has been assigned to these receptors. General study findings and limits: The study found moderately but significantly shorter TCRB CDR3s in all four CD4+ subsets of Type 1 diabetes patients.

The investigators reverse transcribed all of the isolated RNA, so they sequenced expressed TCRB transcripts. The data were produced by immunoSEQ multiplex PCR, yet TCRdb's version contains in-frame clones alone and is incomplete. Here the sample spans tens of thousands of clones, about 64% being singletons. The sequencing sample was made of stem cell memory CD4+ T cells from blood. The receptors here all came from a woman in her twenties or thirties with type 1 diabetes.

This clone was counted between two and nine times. The CDR3 region is CASSSMDRGREKLFF. DNA for the CDR3: TGCGCCAGCAGCTCCATGGACAGGGGGCGAGAAAAACTGTTTTTT. V is TRBV5-1 and J is TRBJ1-4, with 11 positions matching TRBD1. J was trimmed by 8 bases and V by 3 bases; bases with no gene match: 6. This CDR3 has 15 residues. Germline CDR1 is SGHRS and CDR2 is YFSETQ.

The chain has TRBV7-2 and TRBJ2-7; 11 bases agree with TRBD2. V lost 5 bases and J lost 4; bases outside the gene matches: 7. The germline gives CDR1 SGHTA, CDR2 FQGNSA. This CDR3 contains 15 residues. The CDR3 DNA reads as TGTGCCAGCAGCCCGGAAGCTAGCGGGAGGTACGAGCAGTACTTC. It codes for CASSPEASGRYEQYF.

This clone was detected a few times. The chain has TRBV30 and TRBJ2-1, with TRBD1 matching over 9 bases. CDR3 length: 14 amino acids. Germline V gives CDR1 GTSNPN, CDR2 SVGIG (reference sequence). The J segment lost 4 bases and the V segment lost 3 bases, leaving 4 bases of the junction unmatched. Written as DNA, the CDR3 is TGTGCCTGGAGGACAGGGGGAACTTACAATGAGCAGTTCTTC. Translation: CAWRTGGTYNEQFF.

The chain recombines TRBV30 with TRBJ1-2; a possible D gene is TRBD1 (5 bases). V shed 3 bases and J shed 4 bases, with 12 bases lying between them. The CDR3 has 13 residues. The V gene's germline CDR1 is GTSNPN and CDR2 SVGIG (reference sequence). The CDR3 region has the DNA TGTGCCTGGAGACTCACCGGGGGCTATGGCTACACCTTC. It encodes CAWRLTGGYGYTF.

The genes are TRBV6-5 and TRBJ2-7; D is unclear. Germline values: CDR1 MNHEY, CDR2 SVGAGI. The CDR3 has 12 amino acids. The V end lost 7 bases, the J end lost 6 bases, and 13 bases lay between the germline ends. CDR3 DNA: TGTGCCAGCACCATGGATTCGGGCGAGCAGTACTTC. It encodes CASTMDSGEQYF.

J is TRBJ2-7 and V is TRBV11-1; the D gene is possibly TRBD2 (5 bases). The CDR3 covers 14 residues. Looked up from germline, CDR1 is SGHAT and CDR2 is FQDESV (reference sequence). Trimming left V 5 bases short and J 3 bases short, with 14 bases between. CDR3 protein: CASSHPDGIYEQYF. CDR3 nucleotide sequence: TGTGCCAGCAGCCACCCGGACGGGATCTACGAGCAGTACTTC.

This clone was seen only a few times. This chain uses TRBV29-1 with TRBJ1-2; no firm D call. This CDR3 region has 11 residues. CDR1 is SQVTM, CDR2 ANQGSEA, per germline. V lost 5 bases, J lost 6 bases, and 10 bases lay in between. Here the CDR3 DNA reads TGCAGCGTTTTCTACGCTAATGGCTACACCTTC. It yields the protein CSVFYANGYTF.

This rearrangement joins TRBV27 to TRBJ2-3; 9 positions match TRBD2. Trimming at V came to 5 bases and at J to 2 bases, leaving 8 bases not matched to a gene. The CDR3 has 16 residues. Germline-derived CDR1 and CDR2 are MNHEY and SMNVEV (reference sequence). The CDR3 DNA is TGTGCCAGCAGTACCTTAGCGGGAGTCATCACAGATACGCAGTATTTT. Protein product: CASSTLAGVITDTQYF.

CDR3 sequence (DNA): TGTGCCAGTAGTATATCGGAGCTTACCTATGGCTACACCTTC. Protein: CASSISELTYGYTF. The chain is built from TRBV19 and TRBJ1-2; D remains ambiguous. Germline CDR1 LNHDA, CDR2 SQIVND (reference sequence). V lost 2 bases and J lost 4, with 11 bases in between. CDR3 length: 14 amino acids.

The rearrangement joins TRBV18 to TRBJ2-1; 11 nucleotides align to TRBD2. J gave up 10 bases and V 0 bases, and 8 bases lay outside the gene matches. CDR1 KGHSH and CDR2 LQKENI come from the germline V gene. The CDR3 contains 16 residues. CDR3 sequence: CASSPPGTSGIEEQFF. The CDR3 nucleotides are TGTGCCAGCTCACCACCGGGGACTAGCGGTATAGAAGAGCAGTTCTTC. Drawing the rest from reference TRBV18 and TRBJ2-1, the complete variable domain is NAGVMQNPRHLVRRRGQEARLRCSPMKGHSHVYWYRQLPEEGLKFMVYLQKENIIDESGMPKERFSAEFPKEGPSILRIQQVVRGDSAAYFCASSPPGTSGIEEQFFGPGTRLTVL.

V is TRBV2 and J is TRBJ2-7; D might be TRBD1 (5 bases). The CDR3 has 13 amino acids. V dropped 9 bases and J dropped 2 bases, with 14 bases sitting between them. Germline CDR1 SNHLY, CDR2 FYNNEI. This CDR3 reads CASEIGVTYEQYF. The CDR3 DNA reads TGTGCCAGTGAAATAGGGGTCACCTACGAGCAGTACTTC.